These 10 T cell receptor beta chains share one sample of origin, sequenced in a study of blood T cell repertoires in COVID-19. Sequencing was performed with immunoSEQ multiplex PCR; in TCRdb, only in-frame clones are kept and a portion is missing. The repertoire holds 200,000 to 250,000 clones, with about 90% as singletons. The specimen was peripheral blood. The receptors were sampled from a man between 60 and 75 years old with COVID-19, enrolled during active disease.

The J gene is TRBJ2-3, the V gene TRBV5-1; TRBD1 matches at 11 bases. The trim removed 4 bases at V and 5 bases at J, leaving 15 bases unmatched. This CDR3 has 18 amino acids. Germline assignment: CDR1 SGHRS and CDR2 YFSETQ. CDR3 sequence reads: CASSHGQGAFVLGDTQYF. The CDR3 nucleotides are TGCGCCAGCAGCCACGGACAGGGGGCGTTTGTTTTAGGAGATACGCAGTATTTT.

V gene TRBV5-4 combines with J gene TRBJ1-1; 7 positions match TRBD1. Trimming at V came to 4 bases and at J to 4 bases, leaving 4 bases not matched to a gene. This CDR3 contains 13 residues. Germline-derived CDR1 and CDR2 are SGHNT and YYREEE (reference sequence). The CDR3 reads CASSKTGTTEAFF. The CDR3 nucleotides are TGTGCCAGCAGCAAGACAGGGACCACTGAAGCTTTCTTT.

This clone showed up just once. The J gene is TRBJ2-6, the V gene TRBV30; D call uncertain. CDR3 size: 13 residues. Trimming took off 4 bases at V and 1 base at J, with 5 bases between the two ends. The V gene's germline CDR1 is GTSNPN and CDR2 SVGIG (reference sequence). CDR3: CAWIRSGANVLTF. CDR3 in DNA: TGTGCCTGGATACGGTCTGGGGCCAACGTCCTGACTTTC.

The chain recombines TRBV3-1 (or the pseudogene TRBV3-2) with TRBJ1-3; the match to TRBD1 covers 8 bases. Germline values: CDR1 LGHDT, CDR2 YNNKEL (reference sequence). The CDR3 contains 14 residues. V lost 4 bases, J lost 8 bases, and 7 bases stayed unmatched. CDR3 in DNA: TGTGCCAGCAGCCCGACAGGGGCTGGGTACACCATATATTTT. Residues: CASSPTGAGYTIYF.

The chain couples TRBV19 to TRBJ2-1; 7 bases map to TRBD1. CDR3 size: 15 residues. V trimming: 7 bases; J trimming: 0 bases; junction bases outside the gene matches: 6. CDR1 and CDR2 from the germline V gene are LNHDA and SQIVND (reference sequence). For the CDR3, the DNA is TGTGCCAGTACCACGGACAGGAGCTCCTACAATGAGCAGTTCTTC. The encoded protein is CASTTDRSSYNEQFF. Full variable domain (rest looked up from reference TRBV19 and TRBJ2-1): DGGITQSPKYLFRKEGQNVTLSCEQNLNHDAMYWYRQDPGQGLRLIYYSQIVNDFQKGDIAEGYSVSREKKESFPLTVTSAQKNPTAFYLCASTTDRSSYNEQFFGPGTRLTVL.

The chain is built from TRBV12-3 or TRBV12-4 and TRBJ2-1; unclear D gene. V lost 8 bases and J 10 bases, leaving 15 bases between the germline ends. There are 12 residues in the CDR3. The CDR3 is CASSPLLMEQFF. Here the CDR3 DNA reads TGTGCCAGCTCCCCCCTTCTAATGGAGCAGTTCTTC.

The chain carries TRBV19 and TRBJ1-6, with 8 positions matching TRBD1. V was pared by 1 base and J by 10 bases, with 9 bases of the junction left unmatched. CDR3 length: 16 residues. Germline assignment: CDR1 LNHDA and CDR2 SQIVND (reference sequence). The CDR3 loop reads CASSIVGQGTHSPLHF. The CDR3 DNA follows: TGTGCCAGTAGTATAGTAGGACAGGGAACCCACTCACCCCTCCACTTT.

V gene TRBV30 combines with J gene TRBJ1-3, with 8 bases lining up with TRBD1. J was trimmed by 5 bases and V by 2 bases; bases with no gene match: 5. The CDR3 is 14 residues long. CDR1 GTSNPN and CDR2 SVGIG come from the germline V gene (reference sequence). The CDR3 DNA is TGTGCCTGGAGTAAAGGACAGGGAAGAAACACCATATATTTT. Translation gives CAWSKGQGRNTIYF.

This rearrangement joins TRBV7-2 to TRBJ1-2, with 7 nucleotides matching TRBD1. This CDR3 is built from 14 residues. Germline CDR1 and CDR2: SGHTA and FQGNSA. Trimming cost V 5 bases and J 4 bases; bases outside gene matches: 7. The CDR3 nucleotides read TGTGCCAGCAGCATTCTAGGGGGCTTCTATGGCTACACCTTC. Its protein is CASSILGGFYGYTF. The full variable domain, rest sourced from reference TRBV7-2 and TRBJ1-2, is GAGVSQSPSNKVTEKGKDVELRCDPISGHTALYWYRQSLGQGLEFLIYFQGNSAPDKSGLPSDRFSAERTGGSVSTLTIQRTQQEDSAVYLCASSILGGFYGYTFGSGTRLTVV.

This chain connects TRBV19 to TRBJ2-5, with TRBD1 matching 7 bases. Germline V CDR1 and CDR2: LNHDA, SQIVND (reference sequence). V dropped 4 bases and J dropped 10; count of bases not matched to a gene: 15. The CDR3 is 15 residues long. This CDR3 reads CASSTTPETGQYQYF. The CDR3 DNA reads as TGTGCCAGTAGTACAACCCCGGAGACAGGGCAGTACCAGTACTTC. The complete variable domain, with remaining parts taken from reference TRBV19 and TRBJ2-5, reads DGGITQSPKYLFRKEGQNVTLSCEQNLNHDAMYWYRQDPGQGLRLIYYSQIVNDFQKGDIAEGYSVSREKKESFPLTVTSAQKNPTAFYLCASSTTPETGQYQYFGPGTRLLVL.